Presented here are 29 T cell receptor beta chains from one specimen sequenced in a study of shared clonotypes between healthy human individuals. CD8 cells regarded as naive lacked CD45RO, were positively chosen for CCR7, and omitted terminally differentiated effector memory CD45RA+ cells. Measured with immunoSEQ multiplex PCR; TCRdb has only the in-frame clones, and not every one. Counted here are roughly 650,000 clones, approximately 96% occurring once; the ten biggest clones make up about 0.11%. Sequencing used naive CD8+ T cells sorted from blood. The receptors were sampled from a woman in her twenties or thirties in good health.

The chain employs TRBV29-1 and TRBJ2-1; 8 bases agree with TRBD1. Unmatched junction bases numbered 8, after V lost 7 bases and J lost 9 bases. There are 12 residues in the CDR3. The germline V gene has CDR1 SQVTM and CDR2 ANQGSEA. Written as DNA, the CDR3 is TGCAGCGCGCGGACAGGGCTGCTTGAGCAGTTCTTC. Protein: CSARTGLLEQFF.

The chain joins TRBV10-3 to TRBJ1-1; the match to TRBD1 covers 7 bases. The CDR3 has 15 amino acids. Unmatched junction bases numbered 6, after V lost 5 bases and J lost 0 bases. From germline, CDR1 is ENHRY and CDR2 SYGVKD. The CDR3 DNA reads TGTGCCATCAGTCCCGGGACAGTTATGAACACTGAAGCTTTCTTT. It specifies CAISPGTVMNTEAFF.

The V call is TRBV7-9, the J call TRBJ2-4; no definite D call. Looked up from germline, CDR1 is SEHNR and CDR2 is FQNEAQ (reference sequence). The CDR3 has 16 amino acids. Trimming pared 3 bases from V and 1 base from J, leaving 13 bases between. This CDR3 is CASSFGSLRAKNIQYF. CDR3 DNA: TGTGCCAGCAGCTTTGGATCACTGAGGGCCAAAAACATTCAGTACTTC.

The V and J genes are TRBV14 and TRBJ2-3; D not certain. The CDR3 has 13 amino acids. Trimming cost V 4 bases and J 4 bases, with 9 bases left between them. Germline V CDR1 and CDR2: SGHDN, FVKESK. For the CDR3, the DNA is TGTGCCAGCAGCCTGCTAGTCGCAGATACGCAGTATTTT. Its translation: CASSLLVADTQYF.

This clone was observed once. The J gene is TRBJ2-1, the V gene TRBV2; 9 nucleotides align to TRBD1. Germline V gives CDR1 SNHLY, CDR2 FYNNEI. CDR3 length equals 16 residues. The trim removed 6 bases at V and 2 bases at J, leaving 8 bases unmatched. In DNA, the CDR3 is TGTGCCAGCAGGGGGGGGACAGGGAGAACCTACAATGAGCAGTTCTTC. Encoded protein: CASRGGTGRTYNEQFF.

The chain joins TRBV9 to TRBJ2-3, with TRBD2 matching over 11 bases. CDR1 SGDLS and CDR2 YYNGEE come from the germline V gene. This CDR3 contains 15 residues. V was clipped by 4 bases and J by 5 bases; unmatched bases: 6. This CDR3 reads CASSHGLAGLDTQYF. CDR3 DNA sequence: TGTGCCAGCAGCCATGGACTAGCGGGTCTAGATACGCAGTATTTT.

V is TRBV28 and J is TRBJ2-1; 7 bases are shared with TRBD1. Germline CDR1 and CDR2: MDHEN and SYDVKM. The CDR3 consists of 17 residues. The V gene end was trimmed by 5 bases and the J gene end by 4 bases; junction bases not matched to a gene: 14. In DNA, the CDR3 is TGTGCCAGCAGTCAGCGACAGGGACCAAGGATTTACAATGAGCAGTTCTTC. Translating gives CASSQRQGPRIYNEQFF.

The chain is built from TRBV10-3 and TRBJ2-2; D is perhaps TRBD2 (5 bases). Germline CDR1 reads ENHRY; CDR2 reads SYGVKD. This CDR3 region has 16 residues. V was cut by 0 bases and J by 5 bases, with 13 bases left in between. The CDR3 region has the DNA TGTGCCATCAGTGAGTCGCCCCTCCGGGGTACCGGGGAGCTGTTTTTT. Translating it yields CAISESPLRGTGELFF.

The rearrangement links TRBV7-8 to TRBJ2-7, with D hard to call. The germline CDR1 and CDR2 sequences are SGHVS and FQNEAQ. Trimming took off 0 bases at V and 1 base at J, with 10 bases between the two ends. This CDR3 is built from 15 residues. CDR3: CASSLAQLGSYEQYF. CDR3 nucleotides: TGTGCCAGCAGCTTAGCACAGCTTGGATCCTACGAGCAGTACTTC.

J is TRBJ2-7 and V is TRBV5-8; D call uncertain. CDR3 size: 9 residues. The V gene's germline CDR1 is SGHTS and CDR2 YDEGEE. Trimming removed 4 bases from V and 11 bases from J, with 7 bases in between. The CDR3 nucleotides read TGTGCCAGCAGCCCGTATGAGTACTTC. Translating gives CASSPYEYF.

This sequence joins TRBV10-1 and TRBJ2-1; D might be TRBD2 (5 bases). The CDR3 extends over 10 amino acids. V lost 9 bases, J lost 15 bases, and 15 bases lay in between. CDR1 is WNHNN and CDR2 is SYGVQD in the germline V gene (reference sequence). Here the CDR3 DNA reads TGCGCCAGTAAACTAGTTTTGCGGTTCTTC. This encodes CASKLVLRFF.

This sequence joins TRBV7-2 and TRBJ1-6, with D perhaps TRBD1 (5 bases). This CDR3 spans 14 amino acids. The V gene's germline CDR1 is SGHTA and CDR2 FQGNSA. Trimming took off 2 bases at V and 10 bases at J, with 12 bases between the two ends. CDR3: CASSLIRKGSPLHF. DNA of the CDR3: TGTGCCAGCAGCTTAATTCGTAAGGGGTCACCCCTCCACTTT. The whole variable domain, filled in from reference TRBV7-2 and TRBJ1-6, reads GAGVSQSPSNKVTEKGKDVELRCDPISGHTALYWYRQSLGQGLEFLIYFQGNSAPDKSGLPSDRFSAERTGGSVSTLTIQRTQQEDSAVYLCASSLIRKGSPLHFGNGTRLTVT.

This chain uses TRBV11-3 with TRBJ1-1; the D is unclear. The germline gives CDR1 SGHNT, CDR2 YENEEA. The CDR3 extends over 14 amino acids. V dropped 0 bases and J dropped 7 bases, with 12 bases sitting between them. CDR3 loop: CASSLDGLGGEAFF. The CDR3 DNA is TGTGCCAGCAGCTTAGACGGCCTAGGAGGTGAAGCTTTCTTT. The full variable domain, completed using reference TRBV11-3 and TRBJ1-1, is EAGVVQSPRYKIIEKKQPVAFWCNPISGHNTLYWYLQNLGQGPELLIRYENEEAVDDSQLPKDRFSAERLKGVDSTLKIQPAELGDSAVYLCASSLDGLGGEAFFGQGTRLTVV.

The chain is built from TRBV4-1 and TRBJ2-7, with 12 bases fitting TRBD2. The CDR3 runs to 16 residues. The V segment lost 2 bases and the J segment 5 bases; nucleotides outside the gene matches: 7. Germline-derived CDR1 and CDR2 are MGHRA and YSYEKL. Written as DNA, the CDR3 is TGCGCCAGCAGCCAAACTGAGACTAGCGGGAGTAACGAGCAGTACTTC. This codes for CASSQTETSGSNEQYF.

V and J are TRBV7-3 and TRBJ2-3, with 8 bases identical to TRBD2. Germline loops: CDR1 SGHTA, CDR2 FQGTGA. Trimming took 2 bases from V and 2 from J; bases not matched to a gene: 3. The CDR3 length is 15 residues. The CDR3 protein is CASSLGLALTDTQYF. CDR3 DNA sequence: TGTGCCAGCAGCTTAGGACTAGCACTCACAGATACGCAGTATTTT.

This chain links TRBV5-6 with TRBJ2-3; tentatively, D is TRBD1 (6 bases). The V and J ends lost 4 bases and 0 bases respectively, with 9 bases between them. CDR3 length: 14 amino acids. The germline CDR1 and CDR2 sequences are SGHDT and YYEEEE. CDR3 residues: CASSGDRSTDTQYF. In DNA, the CDR3 is TGTGCCAGCAGCGGAGACAGGAGCACAGATACGCAGTATTTT.

The rearrangement links TRBV5-4 to TRBJ2-2; D ambiguous. The CDR3 loop spans 11 amino acids. Per the germline V gene, CDR1 is SGHNT and CDR2 is YYREEE (reference sequence). V shed 0 bases and J shed 10 bases, with 4 bases lying between them. CDR3 bases: TGTGCCAGCAGCTTGGACGCGGAGCTGTTTTTT. It codes for CASSLDAELFF.

This sequence joins TRBV29-1 and TRBJ2-7; tentatively, D is TRBD1 (6 bases). Trimming shortened V by 1 base and J by 4 bases, and 17 bases separated the two germline ends. The germline CDR1 and CDR2 sequences are SQVTM and ANQGSEA. The CDR3 sequence is 15 residues long. CDR3 region: CSVEGGQGTFYEQYF. The DNA for the CDR3 is TGCAGCGTTGAAGGGGGGCAGGGGACCTTTTACGAGCAGTACTTC.

The genes are TRBV28 and TRBJ2-7, with 11 bases aligning to TRBD2. J gave up 7 bases and V 2 bases, and 4 bases lay outside the gene matches. Germline V gene lookup returns CDR1 MDHEN and CDR2 SYDVKM. The CDR3 spans 14 residues. As DNA, the CDR3 is TGTGCCAGCAGTTTACTAGCGGGAGGTAATGAGCAGTACTTC. This codes for CASSLLAGGNEQYF.

The count of this clone is one. This chain uses TRBV5-1 with TRBJ2-7; 9 nucleotides align to TRBD1. The CDR3 has 14 amino acids. The germline V gene encodes CDR1 SGHRS and CDR2 YFSETQ. V gave up 0 bases and J gave up 3 bases; unmatched junction bases: 1. As DNA, the CDR3 is TGCGCCAGCAGCTTGGAGGACAGGGGCTACGAGCAGTACTTC. This sequence encodes CASSLEDRGYEQYF.

The V call is TRBV11-2, the J call TRBJ1-1; a possible D gene is TRBD1 (5 bases). Germline V gene sequence: CDR1 SGHAT, CDR2 FQNNGV. CDR3 length: 15 residues. The V gene lost 5 bases and the J gene lost 0 bases, with 13 bases spanning the gap. As DNA, the CDR3 is TGTGCCAGCAGCCTAGGACGGGGGATGAACACTGAAGCTTTCTTT. Translation gives CASSLGRGMNTEAFF. Full variable domain (rest looked up from reference TRBV11-2 and TRBJ1-1): EAGVAQSPRYKIIEKRQSVAFWCNPISGHATLYWYQQILGQGPKLLIQFQNNGVVDDSQLPKDRFSAERLKGVDSTLKIQPAKLEDSAVYLCASSLGRGMNTEAFFGQGTRLTVV.

V is TRBV27 and J is TRBJ1-4, with a tentative D call TRBD1 (5 bases). CDR1 MNHEY and CDR2 SMNVEV come from the germline V gene (reference sequence). The V end was cut by 2 bases, the J end by 7 bases, with 8 bases between. The CDR3 is made up of 13 amino acids. The CDR3 loop reads CASSLGGAEKLFF. CDR3 coding DNA: TGTGCCAGCAGTTTAGGCGGGGCTGAAAAACTGTTTTTT.

The rearrangement links TRBV25-1 to TRBJ2-5; D is tentatively TRBD1 or TRBD2 (5 bases each). This CDR3 contains 16 residues. V lost 1 base and J lost 4, with 16 bases in between. In germline, CDR1 is MGHDK, CDR2 SYGVNS. The chain's CDR3 is CASSEFGALGLETQYF. The CDR3 DNA is TGTGCCAGCAGTGAATTTGGGGCCCTAGGACTAGAGACCCAGTACTTC. The full variable domain, its missing parts supplied by reference TRBV25-1 and TRBJ2-5, is EADIYQTPRYLVIGTGKKITLECSQTMGHDKMYWYQQDPGMELHLIHYSYGVNSTEKGDLSSESTVSRIRTEHFPLTLESARPSHTSQYLCASSEFGALGLETQYFGPGTRLLVL.

The chain combines TRBV6-1 with TRBJ2-7; the match to TRBD1 covers 11 bases. The CDR3 length is 13 residues. V shed 8 bases and J 4 bases; nucleotides not matched to a gene: 4. Germline V lookup: CDR1 MNHNS, CDR2 SASEGT. This CDR3 reads CASGGTGGYEQYF. CDR3 in DNA: TGTGCCAGCGGGGGGACAGGGGGATACGAGCAGTACTTC.

The V call is TRBV30, the J call TRBJ1-1, with 9 bases lining up with TRBD1. J lost 1 base, V lost 2 bases, and 5 bases had no gene match. The CDR3 contains 15 residues. Germline loops: CDR1 GTSNPN, CDR2 SVGIG (reference sequence). In DNA, the CDR3 is TGTGCCTGGAGTCTCGGACAGGGGAGGAACACTGAAGCTTTCTTT. Translating it yields CAWSLGQGRNTEAFF.

V is TRBV13 and J is TRBJ2-1; 9 bases map to TRBD1. Germline V gene lookup returns CDR1 PRHDT and CDR2 FYEKMQ (reference sequence). The length of the CDR3 is 16 residues. The J segment lost 8 bases and the V segment lost 5 bases, leaving 13 bases of the junction unmatched. CDR3 DNA sequence: TGTGCCAGCAGCCAAATCAAACAGGGGGCGCGGGATGAGCAGTTCTTC. The encoded protein is CASSQIKQGARDEQFF.

The chain carries TRBV6-1 and TRBJ1-1; D is undetermined. V dropped 8 bases and J dropped 1 base, with 14 bases sitting between them. Germline CDR1 and CDR2: MNHNS and SASEGT. The CDR3 loop spans 14 amino acids. CDR3 loop: CASYVRTANTEAFF. In DNA, the CDR3 is TGTGCCAGCTATGTACGGACGGCGAACACTGAAGCTTTCTTT.

This chain uses TRBV4-1 with TRBJ1-5; D not certain. Germline CDR1 is MGHRA and CDR2 is YSYEKL. The CDR3 is made up of 10 amino acids. Trimming stripped 11 bases from V and 4 bases from J, with 6 bases between. The CDR3 loop is CALWNQPQHF. CDR3 coding DNA: TGCGCCTTATGGAATCAGCCCCAGCATTTT.

The chain links TRBV29-1 to TRBJ1-1; D remains ambiguous. The CDR3 extends over 12 amino acids. V was trimmed by 4 bases and J by 2 bases, leaving 8 bases between them. The germline V gene encodes CDR1 SQVTM and CDR2 ANQGSEA. The CDR3: CSVAHGNTEAFF. CDR3 nucleotides: TGCAGCGTTGCCCACGGAAACACTGAAGCTTTCTTT.